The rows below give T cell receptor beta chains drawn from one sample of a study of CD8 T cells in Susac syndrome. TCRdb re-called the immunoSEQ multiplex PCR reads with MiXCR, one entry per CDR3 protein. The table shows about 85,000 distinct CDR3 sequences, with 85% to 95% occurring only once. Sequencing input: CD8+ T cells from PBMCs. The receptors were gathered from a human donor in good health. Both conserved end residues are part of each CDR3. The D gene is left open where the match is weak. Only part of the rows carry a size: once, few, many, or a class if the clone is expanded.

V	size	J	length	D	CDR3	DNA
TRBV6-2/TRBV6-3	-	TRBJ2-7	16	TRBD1	CASVSLRDRVFYEQYF	TGTGCCAGCGTATCGCTGAGAGACAGGGTATTCTACGAGCAGTACTTC
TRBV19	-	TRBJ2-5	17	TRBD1	CASSRFPGQGAVETQYF	TGTGCCAGTAGTCGATTCCCGGGACAGGGGGCCGTAGAGACCCAGTACTTC
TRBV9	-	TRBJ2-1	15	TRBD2	CASTSSGSSYNEQFF	TGTGCCAGCACCTCTAGCGGGAGCTCCTACAATGAGCAGTTCTTC
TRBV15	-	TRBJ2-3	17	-	CATSRVANPTTTDTQYF	TGTGCCACCAGCAGAGTGGCCAACCCTACCACCACAGATACGCAGTATTTT
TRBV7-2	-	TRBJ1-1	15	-	CASSLEGRSVTEAFF	TGTGCCAGCAGCTTAGAGGGCAGGTCAGTTACTGAAGCTTTCTTT
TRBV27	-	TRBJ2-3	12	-	CASSRLGDTQYF	TGTGCCAGCAGTCGCTTGGGCGATACGCAGTATTTT
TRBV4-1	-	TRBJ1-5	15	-	CASSLQSFSNQPQHF	TGCGCCAGCAGTCTTCAGAGTTTCAGCAATCAGCCCCAGCATTTT
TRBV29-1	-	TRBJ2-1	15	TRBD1	CSVEDLRGPYNEQFF	TGCAGCGTTGAAGATCTTAGGGGGCCCTACAATGAGCAGTTCTTC
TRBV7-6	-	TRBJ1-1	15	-	CASSLASEMNTEAFF	TGTGCCAGCAGCTTAGCCTCAGAGATGAACACTGAAGCTTTCTTT
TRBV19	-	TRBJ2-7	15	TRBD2	CASSIAGSGDYEQYF	TGTGCCAGTAGTATAGCTGGTAGCGGGGACTACGAGCAGTACTTC
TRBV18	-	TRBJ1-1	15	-	CASSLDRRGNTEAFF	TGTGCCAGCTCACTCGACAGGAGGGGAAACACTGAAGCTTTCTTT
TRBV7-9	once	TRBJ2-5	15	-	CASSFPVAAQETQYF	TGTGCCAGCAGCTTCCCCGTCGCGGCTCAAGAGACCCAGTACTTC
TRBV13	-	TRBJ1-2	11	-	CASSLRYGYTF	TGTGCCAGCAGCCTGCGGTATGGCTACACCTTC
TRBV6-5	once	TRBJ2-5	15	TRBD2	CASSLAGAGGETQYF	TGTGCCAGCAGTCTAGCGGGGGCGGGGGGAGAGACCCAGTACTTC
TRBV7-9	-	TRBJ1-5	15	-	CASSLDEEANQPQHF	TGTGCCAGCAGCTTAGATGAGGAGGCTAATCAGCCCCAGCATTTT
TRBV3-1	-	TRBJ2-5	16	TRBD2	CASSRPSLAGEETQYF	TGTGCCAGCAGTCGTCCTTCACTAGCGGGGGAGGAGACCCAGTACTTC
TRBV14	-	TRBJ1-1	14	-	CASSQDGSGVEAFF	TGTGCCAGCAGCCAAGACGGGTCGGGGGTTGAAGCTTTCTTT
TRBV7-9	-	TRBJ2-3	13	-	CASSAPTADTQYF	TGTGCCAGCAGCGCTCCGACAGCAGATACGCAGTATTTT
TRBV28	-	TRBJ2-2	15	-	CASSLAGGYTGELFF	TGTGCCAGCAGTTTAGCTGGTGGGTACACCGGGGAGCTGTTTTTT
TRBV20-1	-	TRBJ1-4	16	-	CSASRQGRDWHEKLFF	TGCAGTGCTAGTCGTCAGGGGAGGGATTGGCATGAAAAACTGTTTTTT
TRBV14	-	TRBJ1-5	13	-	CASSPGQRQPQHF	TGTGCCAGCAGCCCTGGACAGAGGCAGCCCCAGCATTTT
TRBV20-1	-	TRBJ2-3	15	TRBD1	CSAPTDRGRPDTQYF	TGCAGTGCTCCTACCGACAGGGGGCGACCAGATACGCAGTATTTT
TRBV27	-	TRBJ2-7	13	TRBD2	CATSAGGPREQYF	TGTGCCACCTCAGCGGGGGGGCCTCGGGAGCAGTACTTC
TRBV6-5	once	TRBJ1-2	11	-	CASTDSYGYTF	TGTGCCAGCACAGACAGCTATGGCTACACCTTC
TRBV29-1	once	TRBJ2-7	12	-	CSVASGSYEQYF	TGCAGCGTTGCATCGGGGTCCTACGAGCAGTACTTC
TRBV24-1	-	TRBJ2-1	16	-	CATSNHLATPYNEQFF	TGTGCCACCAGTAACCACCTAGCGACACCCTACAATGAGCAGTTCTTC
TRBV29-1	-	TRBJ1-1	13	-	CSVEGAMNTEAFF	TGCAGCGTTGAGGGGGCCATGAACACTGAAGCTTTCTTT
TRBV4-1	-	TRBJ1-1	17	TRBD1	CASSQGGDRGLNTEAFF	TGCGCCAGCAGCCAAGGGGGGGACAGGGGCTTGAACACTGAAGCTTTCTTT
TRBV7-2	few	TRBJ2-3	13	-	CASSPITVDTQYF	TGTGCCAGCAGCCCGATAACAGTGGATACGCAGTATTTT
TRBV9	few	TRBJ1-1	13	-	CASSVGGYTEAFF	TGTGCCAGCAGCGTAGGCGGGTACACTGAAGCTTTCTTT
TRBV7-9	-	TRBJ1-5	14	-	CASSSKGEGQPQHF	TGTGCCAGCAGTTCCAAAGGGGAAGGGCAGCCCCAGCATTTT
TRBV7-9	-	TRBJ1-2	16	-	CASSLVSREGVYGYTF	TGTGCCAGCAGCTTAGTGTCGCGGGAAGGGGTCTATGGCTACACCTTC
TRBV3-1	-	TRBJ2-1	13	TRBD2	CASSPGGPNEQFF	TGTGCCAGCAGCCCGGGGGGGCCCAATGAGCAGTTCTTC
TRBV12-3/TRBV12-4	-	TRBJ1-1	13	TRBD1	CASSSQGASEAFF	TGTGCCAGCAGCTCGCAGGGGGCCTCTGAAGCTTTCTTT
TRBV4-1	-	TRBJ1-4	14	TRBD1	CASSQETGNEKLFF	TGCGCCAGCAGCCAGGAGACAGGGAATGAAAAACTGTTTTTT
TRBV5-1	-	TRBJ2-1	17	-	CASSLDGAAKSYNEQFF	TGCGCCAGCAGCTTGGACGGGGCTGCTAAGTCCTACAATGAGCAGTTCTTC
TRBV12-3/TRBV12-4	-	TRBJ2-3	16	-	CASSPGLGPSTDTQYF	TGTGCCAGCAGCCCCGGGCTTGGGCCTAGCACAGATACGCAGTATTTT
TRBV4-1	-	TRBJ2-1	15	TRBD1	CASSLGAGGAGEQFF	TGCGCCAGCAGCCTGGGGGCAGGGGGCGCGGGGGAGCAGTTCTTC
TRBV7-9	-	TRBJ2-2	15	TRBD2	CASSLAGSNTGELFF	TGTGCCAGCAGTCTAGCGGGATCGAACACCGGGGAGCTGTTTTTT
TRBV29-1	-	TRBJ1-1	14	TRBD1	CSVDNWDRGTEAFF	TGCAGCGTTGATAACTGGGACAGGGGGACTGAAGCTTTCTTT
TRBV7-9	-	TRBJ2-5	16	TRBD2	CASSLWVAGTQETQYF	TGTGCCAGCAGCTTATGGGTAGCGGGGACCCAAGAGACCCAGTACTTC
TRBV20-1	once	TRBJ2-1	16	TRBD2	CSARETLGGRVNEQFF	TGCAGTGCTAGAGAGACCCTTGGGGGGAGGGTCAATGAGCAGTTCTTC
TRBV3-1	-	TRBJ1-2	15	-	CASSQEIRSDYGYTF	TGTGCCAGCAGCCAAGAAATACGCAGTGACTATGGCTACACCTTC
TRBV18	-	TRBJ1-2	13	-	CASSRGGAFGYTF	TGTGCCAGCTCCAGGGGCGGGGCTTTTGGCTACACCTTC
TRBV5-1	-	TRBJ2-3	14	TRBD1	CASSFGTGRDTQYF	TGCGCCAGCAGCTTTGGGACAGGGCGGGATACGCAGTATTTT
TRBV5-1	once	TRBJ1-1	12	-	CASSLTGDKAFF	TGCGCCAGCAGCTTGACAGGTGATAAAGCTTTCTTT
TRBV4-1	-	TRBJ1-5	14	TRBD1	CASSQQGVDQPQHF	TGCGCCAGCAGCCAGCAGGGGGTTGATCAGCCCCAGCATTTT
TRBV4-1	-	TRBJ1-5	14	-	CASSQERYSQPQHF	TGCGCCAGCAGCCAAGAAAGGTACAGCCAGCCCCAGCATTTT
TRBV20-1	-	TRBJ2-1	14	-	CSASNPENYNEQFF	TGCAGTGCTAGTAACCCGGAAAACTACAATGAGCAGTTCTTC
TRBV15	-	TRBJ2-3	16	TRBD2	CATSRLSWSSGDTQYF	TGTGCCACCAGCAGGCTGTCGTGGAGTAGCGGGGATACGCAGTATTTT
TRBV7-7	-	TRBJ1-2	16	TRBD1	CASSLVGRGEDYGYTF	TGTGCCAGCAGCTTAGTCGGCAGGGGGGAGGACTATGGCTACACCTTC
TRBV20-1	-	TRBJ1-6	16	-	CSARDLRVSGNSPLHF	TGCAGTGCTAGAGATCTGCGGGTCTCGGGTAATTCACCCCTCCACTTT
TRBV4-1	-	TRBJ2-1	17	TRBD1	CASSQEGRDRGYNEQFF	TGCGCCAGCAGCCAAGAGGGAAGGGACAGGGGTTACAATGAGCAGTTCTTC
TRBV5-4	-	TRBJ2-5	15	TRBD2	CATRFSGGARETQYF	TGTGCCACTAGGTTTAGCGGGGGGGCGCGGGAGACCCAGTACTTC
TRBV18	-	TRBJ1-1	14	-	CASSPPRGVPEAFF	TGTGCCAGCTCACCACCTCGAGGGGTCCCTGAAGCTTTCTTT
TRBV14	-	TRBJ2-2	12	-	CASSPEGWELFF	TGTGCCAGCAGCCCTGAGGGGTGGGAGCTGTTTTTT
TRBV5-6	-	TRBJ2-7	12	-	CASIDPSYEQYF	TGTGCCAGCATTGATCCTTCCTACGAGCAGTACTTC
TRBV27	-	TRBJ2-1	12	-	CASSASRDEQFF	TGTGCCAGCAGTGCCTCTAGGGATGAGCAGTTCTTC
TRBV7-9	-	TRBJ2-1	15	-	CASSPPLDRPNEQFF	TGTGCCAGCAGCCCACCATTGGACAGACCCAATGAGCAGTTCTTC